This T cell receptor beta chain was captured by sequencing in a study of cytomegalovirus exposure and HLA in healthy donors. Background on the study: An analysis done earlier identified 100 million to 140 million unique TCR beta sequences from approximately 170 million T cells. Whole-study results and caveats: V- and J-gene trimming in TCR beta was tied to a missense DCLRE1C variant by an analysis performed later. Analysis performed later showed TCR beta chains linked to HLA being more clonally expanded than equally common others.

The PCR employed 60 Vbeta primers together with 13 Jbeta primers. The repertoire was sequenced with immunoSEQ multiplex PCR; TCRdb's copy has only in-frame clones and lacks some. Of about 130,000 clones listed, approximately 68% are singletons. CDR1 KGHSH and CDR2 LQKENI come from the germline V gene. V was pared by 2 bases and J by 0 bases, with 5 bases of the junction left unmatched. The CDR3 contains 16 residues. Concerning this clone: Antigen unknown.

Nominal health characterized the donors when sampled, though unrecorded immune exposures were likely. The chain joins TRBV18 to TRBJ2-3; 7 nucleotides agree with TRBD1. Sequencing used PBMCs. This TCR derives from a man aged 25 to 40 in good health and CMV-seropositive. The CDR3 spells CASSPAGTASTDTQYF. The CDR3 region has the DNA TGTGCCAGCTCACCAGCCGGGACAGCTAGCACAGATACGCAGTATTTT.